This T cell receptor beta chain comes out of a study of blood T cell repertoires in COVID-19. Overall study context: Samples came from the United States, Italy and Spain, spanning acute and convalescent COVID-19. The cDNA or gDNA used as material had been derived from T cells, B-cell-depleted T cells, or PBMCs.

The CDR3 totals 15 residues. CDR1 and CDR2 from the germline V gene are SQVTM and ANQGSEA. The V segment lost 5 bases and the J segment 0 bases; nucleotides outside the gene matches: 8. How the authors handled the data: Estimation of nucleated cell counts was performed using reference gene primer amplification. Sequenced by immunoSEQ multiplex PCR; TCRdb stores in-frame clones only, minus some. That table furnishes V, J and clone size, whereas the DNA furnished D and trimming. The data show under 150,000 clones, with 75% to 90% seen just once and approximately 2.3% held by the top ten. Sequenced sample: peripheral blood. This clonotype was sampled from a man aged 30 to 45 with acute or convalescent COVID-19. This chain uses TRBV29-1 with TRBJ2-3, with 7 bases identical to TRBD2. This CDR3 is CSVSRGSTSTDTQYF. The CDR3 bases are TGCAGCGTTTCGCGCGGGAGTACTAGCACAGATACGCAGTATTTT.